This is a list of T cell receptor beta chains from one sample in a study of neurological immune-mediated disorders. Via MiXCR, TCRdb re-called the 5' RACE reads, giving one row per CDR3 protein. The data contain under 70,000 distinct CDR3 sequences, about 3.7% of them seen just once; the ten biggest clones take up approximately 7.1%. The material sequenced was PBMCs. Source of these receptors: a woman aged 55-70 years with multiple sclerosis. The CDR3 runs from the conserved cysteine through the conserved F or W. Each record gives: V gene, D gene, J gene, clone size, CDR3 protein, CDR3 DNA. A D gene is named only where the DNA matches it firmly. Size tells how often a clone was seen (once, few, many) or the class of an expanded clone, and some rows leave it out.

TRBV6-4,NA,TRBJ1-5,many,CASSESADSNQPQHF,TGTGCCAGCAGTGAGTCGGCAGATAGCAATCAGCCCCAGCATTTT
TRBV27,NA,TRBJ2-7,many,CASMGRSKEQYF,TGTGCCAGCATGGGCAGATCGAAAGAGCAGTACTTC
TRBV7-2,TRBD1,TRBJ1-5,many,CASSPGTGNQPQHF,TGTGCCAGCAGCCCAGGGACAGGGAATCAGCCCCAGCATTTT
TRBV7-8,NA,TRBJ2-7,NA,CASSLVQGGSYEQYF,TGTGCCAGCAGCTTAGTCCAGGGGGGTTCCTACGAGCAGTACTTC
TRBV28,NA,TRBJ2-7,many,CASSLVPSHYEQYF,TGTGCCAGCAGTTTAGTCCCCTCGCACTACGAGCAGTACTTC
TRBV9,TRBD1,TRBJ1-2,many,CASSVGTASNYGYTF,TGTGCCAGCAGCGTCGGGACAGCATCTAACTATGGCTACACCTTC
TRBV4-2,TRBD2,TRBJ2-1,few,CASGTSGRYSHNEQFF,TGTGCCAGCGGTACTAGCGGGAGATATTCCCACAATGAGCAGTTCTTC
TRBV4-1,NA,TRBJ1-1,many,CASSQDGTRMNTEAFF,TGCGCCAGCAGCCAAGACGGGACTAGAATGAACACTGAAGCTTTCTTT
TRBV12-3/TRBV12-4,TRBD2,TRBJ2-7,many,CASSLGVAGGYEQYF,TGTGCCAGCAGCCTCGGCGTAGCGGGGGGGTACGAGCAGTACTTC
TRBV7-2,NA,TRBJ2-3,NA,CASSSRGSMGQPSTDTQYF,TGTGCCAGCAGCTCAAGGGGTAGCATGGGACAACCTAGCACAGATACGCAGTATTTT
TRBV10-3,TRBD2,TRBJ2-3,many,CAISGAGGTKRTDTQYF,TGTGCCATCAGTGGAGCGGGGGGAACAAAACGCACAGATACGCAGTATTTT
TRBV5-1,TRBD2,TRBJ2-1,many,CASSFSGTSYNEQFF,TGCGCCAGCAGCTTTAGCGGGACCTCCTACAATGAGCAGTTCTTC
TRBV21-1,NA,TRBJ1-2,NA,CASSKVHRKTKGFYGYTF,TGTGCCAGCAGCAAAGTTCACAGGAAAACGAAGGGGTTCTATGGCTACACCTTC
TRBV20-1,NA,TRBJ2-2,many,CSARAGLLNTGELFF,TGCAGTGCTAGAGCGGGACTTTTAAACACCGGGGAGCTGTTTTTT
TRBV2,TRBD2,TRBJ2-1,many,CASSARLAGSSYNEQFF,TGTGCCAGCAGTGCCAGACTAGCTGGGAGCTCCTACAATGAGCAGTTCTTC
TRBV20-1,TRBD1,TRBJ1-2,many,CSARDPRQGGYGYTF,TGCAGTGCTAGAGACCCTAGACAGGGGGGCTATGGCTACACCTTC
TRBV5-5,TRBD2,TRBJ2-1,many,CASRPLAGEVGEQFF,TGTGCCAGCAGGCCACTAGCGGGAGAAGTCGGTGAGCAGTTCTTC
TRBV29-1,TRBD1,TRBJ2-2,many,CSVAGTGNTGELFF,TGCAGCGTAGCCGGGACAGGGAACACCGGGGAGCTGTTTTTT
TRBV2,TRBD1,TRBJ2-2,many,CATTGQVGAGELFF,TGTGCCACCACGGGACAGGTGGGGGCCGGGGAGCTGTTTTTT
TRBV20-1,TRBD2,TRBJ2-7,many,CSARAAGSSYEQYF,TGCAGTGCTAGAGCAGCGGGAAGCTCCTACGAGCAGTACTTC
TRBV28,NA,TRBJ2-1,many,CASSLWTADGLGQFF,TGTGCCAGCAGTTTATGGACAGCTGATGGCTTAGGGCAGTTCTTC
TRBV14,TRBD1,TRBJ1-1,NA,CASSQAGGTEAFF,TGTGCCAGCAGCCAAGCAGGGGGCACTGAAGCTTTCTTT
TRBV6-6,NA,TRBJ2-2,many,CASSQGGISAGELFF,TGTGCCAGCAGTCAAGGGGGGATATCAGCCGGGGAGCTGTTTTTT
TRBV4-3,NA,TRBJ2-7,NA,CASSRGGGRQAYEQYF,TGCGCCAGCAGCCGCGGCGGTGGGCGGCAGGCCTACGAGCAGTACTTC
TRBV5-6,NA,TRBJ1-2,many,CASSLARTTNYGYTF,TGTGCCAGCAGCTTGGCCCGGACAACTAACTATGGCTACACCTTC
TRBV12-3/TRBV12-4,NA,TRBJ1-2,many,CASRAGAHYGYTF,TGTGCCAGCAGGGCCGGGGCCCACTATGGCTACACCTTC
TRBV28,NA,TRBJ2-3,many,CASTQLQSGTQYF,TGTGCCAGCACTCAACTACAAAGTGGGACGCAGTATTTT
TRBV19,NA,TRBJ1-1,NA,CASRTTGFLLKASEAFF,TGTGCCAGCCGTACTACAGGGTTTCTACTAAAAGCATCTGAAGCTTTCTTT
TRBV7-2,TRBD1,TRBJ1-5,NA,CASSDYRGLGQPQHF,TGTGCCAGCAGTGATTACAGGGGACTGGGGCAGCCCCAGCATTTT
TRBV20-1,NA,TRBJ2-7,many,CSASGHGARYEQYF,TGCAGTGCCTCAGGACACGGAGCCCGCTACGAGCAGTACTTC
TRBV6-5,NA,TRBJ1-5,few,CATTNLRVSRQPQHF,TGTGCCACTACGAACCTCAGGGTGTCTCGCCAGCCCCAGCATTTT
TRBV5-1,NA,TRBJ2-1,many,CASSLLGNEQFF,TGCGCCAGCAGCTTGTTAGGGAATGAGCAGTTCTTC
TRBV5-1,TRBD1,TRBJ1-2,NA,CASSPSTGGDGYTF,TGCGCCAGCAGCCCCTCGACAGGGGGGGATGGCTACACCTTC
TRBV7-8,NA,TRBJ2-3,many,CASSFRGGSTDTQYF,TGTGCCAGCAGCTTCAGGGGAGGCAGCACAGATACGCAGTATTTT
TRBV12-3/TRBV12-4,NA,TRBJ1-5,many,CASSSTLQGWEPQHF,TGTGCCAGCAGTTCCACCTTACAGGGATGGGAGCCCCAGCATTTT